The count of the clone carrying this T cell receptor beta chain is one. CDR1 MNHEY and CDR2 SVGAGI come from the germline V gene. The CDR3 runs to 12 residues. V shed 6 bases and J shed 8 bases, with 13 bases lying between them. This sample is part of a study of blood T cell repertoires in COVID-19. Here immunoSEQ multiplex PCR was the method, and the copy in TCRdb shows in-frame clones only, minus some. This table holds about 230,000 clones, around 83% found once. The clonotype was recovered from a woman aged 45-60 years with acute or convalescent COVID-19. The sample comprised peripheral blood. The chain carries TRBV6-5 and TRBJ1-2; a weak D match, TRBD1 (6 bases). Written as DNA, the CDR3 is TGTGCCAGCAGCCCCCCCCAGGGGGGCTACACCTTC. Amino acid sequence: CASSPPQGGYTF.